This TCR beta chain was captured by sequencing in a study of blood T cell repertoires in COVID-19 (TCRdb year 2020). About the study as a whole: Samples from collaborators originated in the United States, Italy and Spain and spanned both the acute and convalescent phases of COVID-19. Subjects who had been exposed to COVID-19, were actively infected with it, or had recovered from it provided the deeply sampled blood TCRbeta repertoires that made up the dataset. Samples came from the ongoing ImmuneRACE study (first 160 participants) plus 1,254 subjects from 6 global collaborators. Nearly every sample came with metadata listing a de-identified subject ID, COVID-19 status, age in years and sex. Where available, HLA class I and class II types were obtained from metadata supplied by the sample provider rather than from assay-based typing. The repertoires were released in a freely available public database intended as a resource for research on the immune response to SARS-CoV-2. The prospective study material was composed of cDNA or gDNA derived from T cells, B-cell-depleted T cells, or PBMCs. The paper's findings and limits, for the study overall: Clinical and demographic metadata were provided uncurated, with the amount varying by source and participant.

TCRbeta CDR3 regions were amplified from genomic DNA using the immunoSEQ Assay, a bias-controlled multiplex PCR. The original pipeline was this. The number of nucleated cells in each sample was estimated from the amplification of reference gene primers within the assay. Sequence reads were collapsed and filtered to measure the absolute abundance of every unique TCRbeta CDR3 rearrangement. For each sample, productive Simpson clonality was calculated as the square root of Simpson's diversity index across productive rearrangements. Imported from immuneACCESS, the table was reduced by TCRdb to in-frame sequences with V and J called. These copies leave out some clones; in studies compared against another copy, an unresolved V gene accounts for under half, and the cause of the remainder is not known. V and J calls and clone size follow that table, whereas D and trimming were derived from the DNA. The sample table lists 220,000 or so clones, 82% of them with a count of one. The ten largest clones add up to about 3.8% of the sample.

To note about this clone: There is no known antigen for this receptor. Nothing much larger sits one base from this clone, and base qualities are not available.

V is pared back by 2 bases and J by 4 bases, with 12 bases lying between the germline termini. The germline V gene (reference sequence) specifies SGHKS as CDR1 and YYEKEE as CDR2. Spanning cysteine to phenylalanine, the CDR3 consists of 14 amino acids. Only the CDR3 DNA stays, 42 bases, in frame from base 1. Collaborating institutions collected whole blood in K2EDTA tubes following their own protocols. Collaborator samples were shipped for TCRbeta analysis as frozen whole blood, isolated PBMCs, or DNA extracted from either sample type. The sequenced sample consisted of peripheral blood. The chain is assembled from TRBV5-5 and TRBJ1-2, with TRBD1 tentatively as D gene (6 bases match). The TCR sequence derives from an elderly woman with acute or convalescent COVID-19. This receptor carries the CDR3 CASSFDRIIYGYTF. The DNA reads TGTGCCAGCAGCTTTGACAGGATTATCTATGGCTACACCTTC.